A single sample is the source of the 20 T cell receptor beta chains below, sequenced in a study of OX40 agonist ivuxolimab in advanced cancers. TCRdb keeps only in-frame clones here, not all; method: immunoSEQ multiplex PCR. The sample yields about 35,000 clones, about four fifths seen once. Sequencing was performed on CD4+ or CD8+ T cells sorted from blood, taken in a trial of the OX40 agonist ivuxolimab. The receptors derive from an adult with an advanced solid tumor such as melanoma, head and neck, liver or kidney cancer.

The chain recombines TRBV6-5 with TRBJ1-6, with TRBD1 matching 7 bases. CDR1 and CDR2 from the germline V gene are MNHEY and SVGAGI. Losses at the gene ends were 7 bases for V and 6 bases for J; bases not matched to a gene: 3. CDR3 length equals 13 residues. CDR3 DNA: TGTGCCAGCACCGGGACAGTTAATTCACCCCTCCACTTT. This sequence encodes CASTGTVNSPLHF.

Details on this clone: Other nucleotide sequences in the sample specify the same CDR3. This sequence joins TRBV5-1 and TRBJ1-2; the match to TRBD1 covers 11 bases. V lost 2 bases to trimming and J lost 7 bases; unmatched junction nucleotides: 4. There are 14 residues in the CDR3. Germline V CDR1 and CDR2: SGHRS, YFSETQ. In nucleotides, the CDR3 is TGCGCCAGCAGCTTAGGACAGGGGGCGAGTGGCTACACCTTC. This sequence encodes CASSLGQGASGYTF.

The chain recombines TRBV5-1 with TRBJ1-1; TRBD1 is a possible D gene (5 bases). V was shortened by 5 bases and J by 0 bases, with 17 bases between the two germline ends. The CDR3 is made up of 16 amino acids. Germline-derived CDR1 and CDR2 are SGHRS and YFSETQ. CDR3 DNA sequence: TGCGCCAGCAGGATGGGGTGGGGACCCGTGAACACTGAAGCTTTCTTT. Amino acids: CASRMGWGPVNTEAFF.

The genes are TRBV27 and TRBJ1-2; perhaps TRBD1 as D (6 bases). Trimming stripped 0 bases from V and 7 bases from J, with 12 bases between. The CDR3 has 14 amino acids. CDR1 is MNHEY, CDR2 SMNVEV, per germline (reference sequence). CDR3 sequence: CASSLSGQTGGYTF. CDR3 DNA sequence: TGTGCCAGCAGTTTATCGGGACAAACCGGTGGCTACACCTTC.

V and J are TRBV6-6 and TRBJ2-2; 8 bases line up with TRBD2. Per the germline V gene, CDR1 is MNHNY and CDR2 is SVGAGI (reference sequence). V shed 8 bases, J shed 3 bases, and the junction held 5 bases outside the gene matches. This CDR3 spans 14 amino acids. The CDR3 DNA is TGTGCCAGCCTCGGGGGGGGCCACACCGGGGAGCTGTTTTTT. Amino acid sequence: CASLGGGHTGELFF.

The rearrangement joins TRBV19 to TRBJ1-5, with D tentatively TRBD1 (5 bases). V was clipped by 3 bases and J by 3 bases, with 12 bases between them. Per germline, CDR1 LNHDA and CDR2 SQIVND (reference sequence). This CDR3 region has 15 residues. The CDR3, as DNA: TGTGCCAGTAGTATCGAAGACAGCTTCAATCAGCCCCAGCATTTT. As protein: CASSIEDSFNQPQHF.

The chain couples TRBV11-2 to TRBJ2-7; D might be TRBD1 (6 bases). The V end was cut by 3 bases, the J end by 3 bases, with 9 bases between. The CDR3 totals 13 residues. The V gene's germline CDR1 is SGHAT and CDR2 FQNNGV. CDR3 protein: CASSFPGVYEQYV. CDR3 DNA sequence: TGTGCCAGCAGCTTTCCAGGGGTCTACGAGCAGTACGTC.

CDR3 bases: TGTGCCAGCAGTCTCGGTTGGGAGACCCAGTACTTC. Its protein is CASSLGWETQYF. The chain carries TRBV6-6 and TRBJ2-5; D gene ambiguous. The length of the CDR3 is 12 residues. The germline V gene has CDR1 MNHNY and CDR2 SVGAGI (reference sequence). The V end was cut by 5 bases, the J end by 5 bases, with 9 bases between.

This chain links TRBV7-9 with TRBJ2-2, with D tentatively TRBD1 or TRBD2 (5 bases each). The V and J ends lost 6 bases and 3 bases respectively, with 11 bases between them. Germline V CDR1 and CDR2: SEHNR, FQNEAQ (reference sequence). The CDR3 runs 14 residues. CDR3 amino acids: CASRGDGDTGELFF. CDR3 nucleotides: TGTGCCAGCAGGGGGGACGGAGACACCGGGGAGCTGTTTTTT.

Details on this clone: Other DNA sequences in the same sample also yield this CDR3. The chain carries TRBV7-9 and TRBJ2-5, with D unclear. The CDR3 loop spans 14 amino acids. The V gene lost 2 bases and the J gene lost 2 bases, with 9 bases spanning the gap. Germline V gene lookup returns CDR1 SEHNR and CDR2 FQNEAQ (reference sequence). In nucleotides, the CDR3 is TGTGCCAGCAGCTTAAGGTCAGATCAAGAGACCCAGTACTTC. It yields the protein CASSLRSDQETQYF. The whole variable domain, remainder taken from reference TRBV7-9 and TRBJ2-5, is DTGVSQNPRHKITKRGQNVTFRCDPISEHNRLYWYRQTLGQGPEFLTYFQNEAQLEKSRLLSDRFSAERPKGSFSTLEIQRTEQGDSAMYLCASSLRSDQETQYFGPGTRLLVL.

The chain has TRBV6-5 and TRBJ2-7; 8 positions match TRBD1. V trimming: 4 bases; J trimming: 2 bases; junction bases outside the gene matches: 1. The V gene's germline CDR1 is MNHEY and CDR2 SVGAGI. The CDR3 is 13 amino acids. The CDR3 loop reads CASSLQGAYEQYF. In DNA form, the CDR3 reads TGTGCCAGCAGTTTACAGGGGGCCTACGAGCAGTACTTC.

The rearrangement links TRBV9 to TRBJ2-3, with 7 bases identical to TRBD1. This CDR3 is 15 amino acids long. V was pared by 4 bases and J by 2 bases, with 7 bases of the junction left unmatched. Germline CDR1 SGDLS, CDR2 YYNGEE. The CDR3 DNA reads as TGTGCCAGCAGCCTCAGACAGGGTAACACAGATACGCAGTATTTT. Translated: CASSLRQGNTDTQYF. Complete variable domain (other parts from reference TRBV9 and TRBJ2-3): DSGVTQTPKHLITATGQRVTLRCSPRSGDLSVYWYQQSLDQGLQFLIQYYNGEERAKGNILERFSAQQFPDLHSELNLSSLELGDSALYFCASSLRQGNTDTQYFGPGTRLTVL.

The V and J genes are TRBV6-6 and TRBJ1-4; 8 bases are a match to TRBD1. From germline, CDR1 is MNHNY and CDR2 SVGAGI (reference sequence). The CDR3 extends over 14 amino acids. V shed 5 bases, J shed 8 bases, and the junction held 7 bases outside the gene matches. DNA of the CDR3: TGTGCCAGCAGTCCGACAGGGGTGGGGGAAAAACTGTTTTTT. It is translated as CASSPTGVGEKLFF.

This chain links TRBV5-1 with TRBJ2-3; 9 bases are a match to TRBD2. CDR1 is SGHRS and CDR2 is YFSETQ in the germline V gene. Trimming at V came to 0 bases and at J to 6 bases, leaving 8 bases not matched to a gene. The CDR3 length is 16 residues. As DNA, the CDR3 is TGCGCCAGCAGCTTGGCCGAAGCGGGGGGAACGGATACGCAGTATTTT. It encodes CASSLAEAGGTDTQYF.

This clone was detected only once. The genes are TRBV2 and TRBJ1-3; a possible D gene is TRBD1 (6 bases). CDR1 and CDR2 from the germline V gene are SNHLY and FYNNEI. V gave up 2 bases and J gave up 1 base, with 9 bases separating them. The CDR3 runs to 15 residues. This chain's CDR3 is CASSEQTGSGNTIYF. CDR3 DNA: TGTGCCAGCAGTGAACAGACAGGATCTGGAAACACCATATATTTT.

In its sample, this clone was seen a few times. J is TRBJ2-1 and V is TRBV9, with D possibly being TRBD2 (5 bases). The CDR3 has 15 amino acids. The germline CDR1 and CDR2 sequences are SGDLS and YYNGEE. V gave up 4 bases and J gave up 6 bases, with 17 bases separating them. DNA of the CDR3: TGTGCCAGCAGCAGCTGGGGAAGTCGGGGCAATGAGCAGTTCTTC. Amino acid sequence: CASSSWGSRGNEQFF.

V and J are TRBV6-1 and TRBJ1-2; D is ambiguous. CDR1 MNHNS and CDR2 SASEGT come from the germline V gene. There are 14 residues in the CDR3. Deletions cut 0 bases from V and 4 bases from J, with 9 bases between. This chain's CDR3 is CASSEAKRAYGYTF. Here the CDR3 DNA reads TGTGCCAGCAGTGAAGCAAAACGGGCCTATGGCTACACCTTC.

The V call is TRBV2, the J call TRBJ1-2, with 9 nucleotides matching TRBD1. V lost 4 bases to trimming and J lost 5 bases; unmatched junction nucleotides: 5. CDR1 is SNHLY, CDR2 FYNNEI, per germline. The CDR3 extends over 14 amino acids. DNA for the CDR3: TGTGCCAGCAGTGCGGTGACAGGGGGTTATGGCTACACCTTC. This gives the protein CASSAVTGGYGYTF.

This clone was recorded once. The CDR3 protein is CASSYSGRASTDTQYF. CDR3 in DNA: TGTGCCAGCAGTTACTCGGGGCGGGCCAGCACAGATACGCAGTATTTT. V usage is TRBV6-5 and J usage is TRBJ2-3, with D perhaps TRBD1 or TRBD2 (5 bases each). This CDR3 spans 16 amino acids. The V gene lost 0 bases and the J gene lost 0 bases, with 10 bases spanning the gap. Looked up from germline, CDR1 is MNHEY and CDR2 is SVGAGI.

The chain recombines TRBV6-6 with TRBJ1-2, with D uncertain. Germline V gene sequence: CDR1 MNHNY, CDR2 SVGAGI (reference sequence). V was pared by 7 bases and J by 3 bases, with 18 bases between. The CDR3 has 15 amino acids. The CDR3 reads CASNRPAGSDYGYTF. The DNA for the CDR3 is TGTGCCAGCAACCGCCCGGCGGGTAGCGACTATGGCTACACCTTC.